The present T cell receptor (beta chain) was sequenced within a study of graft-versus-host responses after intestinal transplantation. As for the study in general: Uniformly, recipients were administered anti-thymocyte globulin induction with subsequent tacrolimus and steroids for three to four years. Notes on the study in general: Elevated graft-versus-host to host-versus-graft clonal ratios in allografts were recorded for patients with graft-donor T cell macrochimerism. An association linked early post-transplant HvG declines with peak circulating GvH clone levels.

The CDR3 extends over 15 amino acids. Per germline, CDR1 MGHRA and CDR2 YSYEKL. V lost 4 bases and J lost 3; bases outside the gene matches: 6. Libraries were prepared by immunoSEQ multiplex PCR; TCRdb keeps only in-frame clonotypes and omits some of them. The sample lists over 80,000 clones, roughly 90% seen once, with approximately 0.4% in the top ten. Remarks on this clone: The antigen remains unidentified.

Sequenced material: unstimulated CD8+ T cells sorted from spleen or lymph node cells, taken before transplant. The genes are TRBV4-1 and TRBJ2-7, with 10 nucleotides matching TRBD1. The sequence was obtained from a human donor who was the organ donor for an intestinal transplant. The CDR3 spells CASSRGTGVVYEQYF. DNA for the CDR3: TGCGCCAGCAGCCGAGGGACAGGGGTTGTCTACGAGCAGTACTTC.